This T cell receptor (beta chain) derives from a study of T cell responses to AZD1222 COVID-19 vaccine. Findings and caveats of the study: Of spike-specific TCRs, nearly half reportedly target regions left unmutated in variants. Once two AZD1222 doses were given, Spike-specific TCR breadth and depth went up.

Produced via immunoSEQ multiplex PCR; TCRdb's table is partial and in-frame only. The sample yields tens of thousands of clones, approximately 78% seen once. In the case of this clone: What it recognizes is unknown.

This CDR3 is built from 15 residues. V was shortened by 6 bases and J by 1 base, with 13 bases between the two germline ends. Germline V gene sequence: CDR1 MNHEY, CDR2 SMNVEV (reference sequence). The V and J genes are TRBV27 and TRBJ1-5; D may be TRBD1 (5 bases). The material was peripheral blood, obtained 28 days after the second AZD1222 dose. The receptor's source is an adult who received the AZD1222 COVID-19 vaccine. The CDR3 region has the DNA TGTGCCAGCAGAGAGGGGTATTCGAGCAATCAGCCCCAGCATTTT. Translating it yields CASREGYSSNQPQHF.